The sequence of this T cell receptor (beta chain) was determined in a study of cytomegalovirus exposure and HLA in healthy donors. Study-level background: The approximately 120 validation repertoires were reported in a later analysis to have been generated on the same platform as the 666 first-cohort repertoires.

Assay used: immunoSEQ multiplex PCR; TCRdb lists only in-frame clones, some missing. The sample records 95,000 to 150,000 clones, more than 75% being singletons. Overall study findings and caveats: One later analysis, an examination of the 90 to 150 validation repertoires, found that first-cohort TCR clusters tended to co-occur in them. Some TCR beta chains (about 170 of them) were listed as cytomegalovirus-associated.

As for this clone: The antigen remains undetermined.

Germline values: CDR1 GTSNPN, CDR2 SVGIG (reference sequence). The CDR3 loop spans 17 amino acids. V lost 0 bases to trimming and J lost 1 base, with 15 bases between them. The J gene is TRBJ2-2, the V gene TRBV30; D possibly corresponds to TRBD2 (5 bases). The sequencing input was PBMCs. This receptor was taken from a woman aged 25-40 years in good health and CMV-seronegative. The CDR3 sequence: CAWSVYSTRGNTGELFF. CDR3 nucleotides: TGTGCCTGGAGTGTTTATAGTACTCGGGGGAACACCGGGGAGCTGTTTTTT.